The 5 T cell receptor beta chains below were found in one sample sequenced in a study of blood T cell repertoires in COVID-19. The data were produced by immunoSEQ multiplex PCR, yet TCRdb's version contains in-frame clones alone and is incomplete. The sample lists just under 45,000 clones, approximately 87% occurring once. The specimen was peripheral blood. Receptor source: a middle-aged man with COVID-19, enrolled during active disease.

The genes are TRBV7-2 and TRBJ2-3; TRBD2 matches 7 bases. The V gene end was trimmed by 6 bases and the J gene end by 4 bases; junction bases not matched to a gene: 7. The CDR3 is 14 amino acids. CDR1 and CDR2 from the germline V gene are SGHTA and FQGNSA. CDR3 nucleotides: TGTGCCAGCAGTTTCGGGGGAGGGGCAGATACGCAGTATTTT. This codes for CASSFGGGADTQYF.

J is TRBJ1-5 and V is TRBV28; the D gene is possibly TRBD1 (6 bases). Trimming shortened V by 4 bases and J by 3 bases, and 13 bases separated the two germline ends. The CDR3 spans 15 residues. Germline V gene lookup returns CDR1 MDHEN and CDR2 SYDVKM. In DNA form, the CDR3 reads TGTGCCAGCAGTTCGCCTCAGGGGTACAATCAGCCCCAGCATTTT. This gives the protein CASSSPQGYNQPQHF.

The chain uses TRBV9 and TRBJ1-6; no clear D. With 2 bases removed from V and 0 bases from J, the gap between germline ends came to 12 bases. The length of the CDR3 is 17 residues. Looked up from germline, CDR1 is SGDLS and CDR2 is YYNGEE. The CDR3 here is CASSVAAESSYNSPLHF. The CDR3 DNA reads TGTGCCAGCAGCGTCGCGGCGGAAAGCTCCTATAATTCACCCCTCCACTTT.

The V and J genes are TRBV30 and TRBJ2-7; D not certain. Germline V gives CDR1 GTSNPN, CDR2 SVGIG (reference sequence). The CDR3 consists of 11 residues. The germline V and J ends were trimmed by 1 base and 7 bases, with 8 bases remaining between them. The CDR3 DNA reads TGTGCCTGGAGTGCGCACCGGGAGCAGTACTTC. Translating it yields CAWSAHREQYF.

The V gene is TRBV9, the J gene TRBJ2-5, with D maybe TRBD2 (6 bases). The V end lost 0 bases, the J end lost 5 bases, and 14 bases lay between the germline ends. CDR1 and CDR2 from the germline V gene are SGDLS and YYNGEE. This CDR3 is built from 15 residues. The CDR3 here is CASSVDSSGWETQYF. CDR3 DNA sequence: TGTGCCAGCAGCGTAGATTCCAGCGGGTGGGAGACCCAGTACTTC.